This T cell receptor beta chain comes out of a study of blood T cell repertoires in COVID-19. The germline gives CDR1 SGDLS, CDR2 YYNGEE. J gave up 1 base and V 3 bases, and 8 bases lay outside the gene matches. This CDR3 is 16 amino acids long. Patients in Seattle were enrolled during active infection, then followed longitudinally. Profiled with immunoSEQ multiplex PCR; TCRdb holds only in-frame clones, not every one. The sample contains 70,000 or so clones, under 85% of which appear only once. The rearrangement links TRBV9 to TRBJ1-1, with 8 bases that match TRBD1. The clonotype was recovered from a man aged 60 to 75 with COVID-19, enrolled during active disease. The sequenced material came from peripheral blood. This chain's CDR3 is CASSGAMDRENTEAFF. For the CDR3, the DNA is TGTGCCAGCAGCGGAGCCATGGACAGGGAGAACACTGAAGCTTTCTTT.